The present T cell receptor (beta chain) was sequenced within a study of T cell changes during pregnancy in multiple sclerosis. This CDR3 is 15 amino acids long. Germline CDR1 LGHNA, CDR2 YNFKEQ. Deletions cut 8 bases from V and 0 bases from J, with 17 bases between. Produced via immunoSEQ multiplex PCR; TCRdb's table is partial and in-frame only. This table holds about 29,000 clones, roughly 92% found once. The V gene is TRBV4-2, the J gene TRBJ2-7; D possibly corresponds to TRBD2 (6 bases). The sequence came from a female donor with multiple sclerosis, enrolled in a pregnancy study. The material sequenced was CD8+ T cells from peripheral blood mononuclear cells, taken before pregnancy. The CDR3 DNA follows: TGTGCCAGCGCTACGGAGGGGAGCCCCTCCTACGAGCAGTACTTC. This translates into CASATEGSPSYEQYF.